Listed below are T cell receptor beta chains from one sample, sequenced in a study of T-cell memory formation after mild COVID-19. TCRdb redid the calling of the 5' RACE reads with MiXCR, one entry per CDR3 protein. The profile shows approximately 500,000 distinct CDR3 sequences, roughly 23% of them singletons. The sample was PBMCs or a T cell subset sorted from them (not recorded which). Receptors originate from an adult woman who had mild COVID-19 (a few samples of this study predate the infection). Cell type and time point are not known. Each CDR3 is given with its conserved first and last residue. The D gene is left open where the match is weak. For some rows the clone size is stated as once, few or many, or as a class when expanded; others skip it.

V,J,length,D,size,CDR3,DNA
TRBV4-2,TRBJ2-4,15,NA,NA,CASSQVNRAKNIQYF,TGTGCCAGCAGCCAAGTCAACCGGGCTAAAAACATTCAGTACTTC
TRBV4-3,TRBJ2-7,14,NA,NA,CASSQAAGSGEQYF,TGCGCCAGCAGCCAAGCGGCCGGGAGTGGCGAGCAGTACTTC
TRBV7-3,TRBJ2-7,14,TRBD2,few,CASSLMASGYEQYF,TGTGCCAGCAGCTTAATGGCTAGCGGCTACGAGCAGTACTTC
TRBV12-3/TRBV12-4,TRBJ1-1,17,TRBD1,NA,CASSPTGGLFPNTEAFF,TGTGCCAGCAGTCCGACAGGGGGGTTGTTCCCGAACACTGAAGCTTTCTTT
TRBV7-9,TRBJ1-4,16,NA,NA,CASSSGASPPNEKLFF,TGTGCCAGCAGCTCAGGGGCCAGCCCTCCCAATGAAAAACTGTTTTTT
TRBV7-8,TRBJ2-7,14,NA,NA,CASSPRRWSYEQYF,TGTGCCAGCAGCCCGCGAAGGTGGTCCTACGAGCAGTACTTC
TRBV6-4,TRBJ2-3,15,NA,few,CASTETSAAGDTQYF,TGTGCCAGCACAGAGACAAGCGCCGCTGGGGATACGCAGTATTTT
TRBV10-2,TRBJ2-7,14,NA,NA,CASSDGGNSYEQYF,TGCGCCAGCAGTGATGGCGGAAATTCCTACGAGCAGTACTTC
TRBV12-3/TRBV12-4,TRBJ2-1,19,TRBD2,NA,CASRGGRLAGLSSYNEQFF,TGTGCCAGCAGGGGGGGGAGACTAGCGGGACTAAGCTCCTACAATGAGCAGTTCTTC
TRBV6-1,TRBJ2-1,15,TRBD2,NA,CASRGGLAGVYEQFF,TGTGCCAGCAGGGGAGGACTAGCGGGAGTCTATGAGCAGTTCTTC
TRBV18,TRBJ2-1,14,NA,few,CASSPGSAYNEQFF,TGTGCCAGCTCACCGGGTTCAGCCTACAATGAGCAGTTCTTC
TRBV9,TRBJ1-1,14,NA,NA,CASSVTNLGGHPAF,TGTGCCAGCAGCGTAACAAATCTCGGGGGGCACCCCGCCTTT
TRBV15,TRBJ1-5,13,NA,NA,CATSRDGNQPQHF,TGTGCCACCAGCAGAGACGGGAATCAGCCCCAGCATTTT
TRBV12-3/TRBV12-4,TRBJ2-7,15,TRBD2,few,CASSPLAGGTYEQYF,TGTGCCAGCAGTCCACTAGCGGGAGGCACCTACGAGCAGTACTTC
TRBV19,TRBJ2-2,16,NA,few,CASSTSTGRGTGELFF,TGTGCCAGTAGTACAAGTACAGGGAGGGGGACCGGGGAGCTGTTTTTT
TRBV20-1,TRBJ2-2,16,TRBD2,few,CSASPRIGGGTGELFF,TGCAGTGCTAGCCCTCGAATCGGGGGAGGGACCGGGGAGCTGTTTTTT
TRBV29-1,TRBJ2-7,13,NA,NA,CSVADSFSYEQYF,TGCAGCGTCGCGGACAGCTTCTCCTACGAGCAGTACTTC
TRBV18,TRBJ2-5,12,NA,few,CASSRRQETQYF,TGTGCCAGCTCAAGGAGGCAAGAGACCCAGTACTTC
TRBV7-9,TRBJ2-3,15,TRBD2,NA,CASSGERGGTDTQYF,TGTGCCAGCTCGGGCGAGCGGGGGGGCACAGATACGCAGTATTTT
TRBV12-3/TRBV12-4,TRBJ2-1,13,TRBD1,few,CASRGTGSFGQFF,TGTGCCAGCCGAGGGACAGGGTCCTTTGGGCAGTTCTTC
TRBV7-9,TRBJ2-3,16,TRBD2,many,CASSLVGGEAGNTQYF,TGTGCCAGCAGCTTAGTCGGCGGGGAAGCGGGGAATACGCAGTATTTT
TRBV19,TRBJ1-4,12,NA,few,CASRPGYEKLFF,TGTGCCAGTCGTCCCGGGTATGAAAAACTGTTTTTT
TRBV6-5,TRBJ1-1,14,NA,NA,CATTLWGTNTEAFF,TGTGCCACCACCCTATGGGGGACGAACACTGAAGCTTTCTTT
TRBV2,TRBJ2-7,14,NA,NA,CASAAGTVTYEQYF,TGTGCCAGCGCTGCTGGGACTGTGACCTACGAGCAGTACTTC
TRBV5-6,TRBJ2-5,15,TRBD1,NA,CASSWGTGRRETQYF,TGTGCCAGCAGCTGGGGGACAGGGAGAAGAGAGACCCAGTACTTC
TRBV7-2,TRBJ1-1,18,NA,NA,CASSLAGTLLTRRTEAFF,TGTGCCAGCAGCTTAGCCGGGACCCTCCTCACTCGTCGCACTGAAGCTTTCTTT
TRBV4-1,TRBJ2-1,14,NA,NA,CASSPSLLGNEQFF,TGCGCCAGCAGCCCCTCATTATTAGGGAATGAGCAGTTCTTC
TRBV6-2/TRBV6-3,TRBJ1-1,11,NA,NA,CASSWNTEAFF,TGTGCCAGCAGTTGGAACACTGAAGCTTTCTTT
TRBV7-2,TRBJ2-5,14,TRBD2,many,CASSLGTSRETQYF,TGTGCCAGCAGCCTAGGGACTAGCAGAGAGACCCAGTACTTC
TRBV7-6,TRBJ2-1,15,TRBD2,many,CASSQLAGGRPEQFF,TGTGCCAGCAGCCAGCTAGCGGGGGGGCGTCCTGAGCAGTTCTTC
TRBV20-1,TRBJ2-3,14,NA,many,CSARGRGRTDTQYF,TGCAGTGCTCGGGGGAGGGGGAGGACAGATACGCAGTATTTT
TRBV5-1,TRBJ1-2,15,NA,few,CASSPEETTVYGYTF,TGCGCCAGCAGCCCCGAGGAGACGACAGTCTATGGCTACACCTTC
TRBV5-6,TRBJ2-1,16,TRBD2,NA,CASSLSAGEIYNEQFF,TGTGCCAGCAGCTTGTCGGCGGGGGAGATATACAATGAGCAGTTCTTC
TRBV7-9,TRBJ2-7,17,TRBD1,few,CASSRPSGTGGSYEQYF,TGTGCCAGCAGCCGACCATCCGGGACAGGGGGCTCCTACGAGCAGTACTTC
TRBV6-5,TRBJ2-5,15,TRBD1,few,CASQADRAPVETQYF,TGTGCCAGCCAGGCGGACAGGGCGCCGGTAGAGACCCAGTACTTC
TRBV5-4,TRBJ2-7,13,TRBD2,few,CASKLTGTTEQYF,TGTGCCAGCAAACTCACCGGGACTACCGAGCAGTACTTC
TRBV6-5,TRBJ1-6,12,NA,NA,CASSYSTFPLHF,TGTGCCAGCAGTTACTCGACTTTTCCCCTCCACTTT
TRBV7-9,TRBJ2-4,14,NA,few,CASSLVGAKNIQYF,TGTGCCAGCAGCTTAGTCGGGGCCAAAAACATTCAGTACTTC
TRBV29-1,TRBJ2-1,13,NA,NA,CSARRSGDNEQFF,TGCAGCGCGAGACGGTCTGGCGACAATGAGCAGTTCTTC
TRBV5-1,TRBJ2-1,17,TRBD2,NA,CASSLEAAGSSYNEQFF,TGCGCCAGCAGCTTGGAGGCAGCGGGGAGCTCCTACAATGAGCAGTTCTTC
TRBV9,TRBJ2-7,17,TRBD2,NA,CASSVGPGGGRAHEQYF,TGTGCCAGCAGCGTAGGGCCGGGGGGTGGTCGCGCCCACGAGCAGTACTTC
TRBV2,TRBJ2-1,15,NA,NA,CASSEDWSSYNEQFF,TGTGCCAGCAGTGAAGACTGGAGCTCCTACAATGAGCAGTTCTTC